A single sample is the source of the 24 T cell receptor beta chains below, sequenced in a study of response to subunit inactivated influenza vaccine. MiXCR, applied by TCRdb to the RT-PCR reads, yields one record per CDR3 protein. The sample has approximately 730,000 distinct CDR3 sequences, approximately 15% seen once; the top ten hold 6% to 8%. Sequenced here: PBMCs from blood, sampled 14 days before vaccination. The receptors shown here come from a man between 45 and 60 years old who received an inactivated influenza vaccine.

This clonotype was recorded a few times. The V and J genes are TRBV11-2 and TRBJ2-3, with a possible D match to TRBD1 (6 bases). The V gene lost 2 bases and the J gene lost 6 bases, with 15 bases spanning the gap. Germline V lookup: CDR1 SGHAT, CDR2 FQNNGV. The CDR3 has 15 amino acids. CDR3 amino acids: CASSLFGRGPDTQYF. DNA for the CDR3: TGTGCCAGCAGCTTATTCGGCAGGGGTCCGGATACGCAGTATTTT.

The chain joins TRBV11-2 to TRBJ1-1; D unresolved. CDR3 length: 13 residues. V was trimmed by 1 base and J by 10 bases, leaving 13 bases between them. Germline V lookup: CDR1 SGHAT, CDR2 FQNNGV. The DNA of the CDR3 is TGTGCCAGCAGCTTAGGGCCCGGTCTGGGAGCTTTCTTT. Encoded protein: CASSLGPGLGAFF.

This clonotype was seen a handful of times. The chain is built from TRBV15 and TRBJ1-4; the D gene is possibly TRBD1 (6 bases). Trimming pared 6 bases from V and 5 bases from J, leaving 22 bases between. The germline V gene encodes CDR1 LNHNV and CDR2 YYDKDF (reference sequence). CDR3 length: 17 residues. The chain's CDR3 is CATRTGGADLWNEKLFF. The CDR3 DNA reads TGTGCCACCAGAACGGGGGGCGCCGATCTTTGGAATGAAAAACTGTTTTTT. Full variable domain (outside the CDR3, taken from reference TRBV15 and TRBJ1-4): DAMVIQNPRYQVTQFGKPVTLSCSQTLNHNVMYWYQQKSSQAPKLLFHYYDKDFNNEADTPDNFQSRRPNTSFCFLDIRSPGLGDTAMYLCATRTGGADLWNEKLFFGSGTQLSVL.

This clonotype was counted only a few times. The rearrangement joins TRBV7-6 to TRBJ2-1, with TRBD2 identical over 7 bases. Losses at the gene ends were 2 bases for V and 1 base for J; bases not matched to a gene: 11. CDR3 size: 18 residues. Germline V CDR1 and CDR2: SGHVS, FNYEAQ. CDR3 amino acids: CASSLRDYRTASYNEQFF. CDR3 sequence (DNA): TGTGCCAGCAGCTTAAGGGACTACCGCACCGCATCCTACAATGAGCAGTTCTTC. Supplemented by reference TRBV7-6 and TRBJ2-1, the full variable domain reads GAGVSQSPRYKVTKRGQDVALRCDPISGHVSLYWYRQALGQGPEFLTYFNYEAQQDKSGLPNDRFSAERPEGSISTLTIQRTEQRDSAMYRCASSLRDYRTASYNEQFFGPGTRLTVL.

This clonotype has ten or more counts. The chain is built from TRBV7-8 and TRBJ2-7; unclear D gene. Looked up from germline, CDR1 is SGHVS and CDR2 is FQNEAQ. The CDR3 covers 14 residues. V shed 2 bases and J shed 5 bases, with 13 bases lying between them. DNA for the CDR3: TGTGCCAGCAGCTTATACAAAATACAAGACGAGCAGTACTTC. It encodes CASSLYKIQDEQYF.

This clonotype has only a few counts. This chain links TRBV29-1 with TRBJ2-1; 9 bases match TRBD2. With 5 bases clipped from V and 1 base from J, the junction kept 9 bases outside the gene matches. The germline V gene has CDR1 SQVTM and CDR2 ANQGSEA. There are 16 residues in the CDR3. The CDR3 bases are TGCAGCGTTCGCGGAACTAGCGGGCAATCCTACAATGAGCAGTTCTTC. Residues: CSVRGTSGQSYNEQFF.

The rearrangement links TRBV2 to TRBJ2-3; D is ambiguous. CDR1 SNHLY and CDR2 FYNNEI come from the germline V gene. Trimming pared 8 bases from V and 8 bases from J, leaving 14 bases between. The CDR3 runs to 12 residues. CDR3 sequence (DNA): TGTGCCAGCGACCTGGACCATCGTACGCAGTATTTT. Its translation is CASDLDHRTQYF.

The CDR3 loop is CASSLERGVEQYF. The CDR3 nucleotides are TGTGCCAGCAGCTTAGAAAGGGGTGTGGAGCAGTACTTC. J is TRBJ2-7 and V is TRBV7-6; D is perhaps TRBD1 (5 bases). V was trimmed by 1 base and J by 7 bases, leaving 11 bases between them. The CDR3 contains 13 residues. Germline V lookup: CDR1 SGHVS, CDR2 FNYEAQ.

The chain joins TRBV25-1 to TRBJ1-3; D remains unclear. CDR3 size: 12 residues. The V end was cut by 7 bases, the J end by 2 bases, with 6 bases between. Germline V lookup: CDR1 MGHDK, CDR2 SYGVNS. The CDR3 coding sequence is TGTGCCAGCACTGCCGCTGGAAACACCATATATTTT. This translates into CASTAAGNTIYF.

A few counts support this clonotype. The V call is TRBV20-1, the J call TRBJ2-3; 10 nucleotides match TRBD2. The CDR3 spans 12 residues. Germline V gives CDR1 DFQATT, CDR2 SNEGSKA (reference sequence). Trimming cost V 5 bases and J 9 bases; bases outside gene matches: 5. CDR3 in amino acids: CSARTSGATQYF. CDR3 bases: TGCAGTGCTCGGACTAGCGGCGCAACGCAGTATTTT.

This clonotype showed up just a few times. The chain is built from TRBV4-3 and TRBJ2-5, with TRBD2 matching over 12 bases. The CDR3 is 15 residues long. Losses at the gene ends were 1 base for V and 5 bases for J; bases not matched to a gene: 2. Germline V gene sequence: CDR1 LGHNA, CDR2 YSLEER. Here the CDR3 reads CASSQGGTSGETQYF. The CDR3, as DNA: TGCGCCAGCAGCCAAGGTGGGACTAGCGGGGAGACCCAGTACTTC.

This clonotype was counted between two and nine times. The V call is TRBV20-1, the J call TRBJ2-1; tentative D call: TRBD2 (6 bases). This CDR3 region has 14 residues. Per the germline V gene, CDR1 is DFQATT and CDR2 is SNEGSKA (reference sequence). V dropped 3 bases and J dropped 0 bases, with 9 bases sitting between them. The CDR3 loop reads CSASYGSSYNEQFF. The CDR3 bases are TGCAGTGCTAGTTACGGGAGCTCCTACAATGAGCAGTTCTTC.

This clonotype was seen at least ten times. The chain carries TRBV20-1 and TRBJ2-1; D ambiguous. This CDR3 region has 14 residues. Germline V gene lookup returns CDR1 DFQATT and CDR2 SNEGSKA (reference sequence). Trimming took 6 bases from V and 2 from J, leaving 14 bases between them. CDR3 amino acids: CSASHYSAYNEQFF. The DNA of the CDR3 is TGCAGTGCGAGCCATTACTCTGCCTACAATGAGCAGTTCTTC.

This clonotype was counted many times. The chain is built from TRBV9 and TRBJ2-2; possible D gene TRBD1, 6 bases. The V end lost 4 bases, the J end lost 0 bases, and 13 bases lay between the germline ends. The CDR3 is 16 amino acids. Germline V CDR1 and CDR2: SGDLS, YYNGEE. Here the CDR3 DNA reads TGTGCCAGCAGCCCCCGACAGGCCGCGAACACCGGGGAGCTGTTTTTT. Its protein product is CASSPRQAANTGELFF.

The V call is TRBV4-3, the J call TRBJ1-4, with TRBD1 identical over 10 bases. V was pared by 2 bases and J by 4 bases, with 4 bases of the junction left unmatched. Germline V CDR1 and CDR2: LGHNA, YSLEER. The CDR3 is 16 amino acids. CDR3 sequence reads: CASSQRQGAGNEKLFF. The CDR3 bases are TGCGCCAGCAGCCAAAGACAGGGGGCTGGTAATGAAAAACTGTTTTTT.

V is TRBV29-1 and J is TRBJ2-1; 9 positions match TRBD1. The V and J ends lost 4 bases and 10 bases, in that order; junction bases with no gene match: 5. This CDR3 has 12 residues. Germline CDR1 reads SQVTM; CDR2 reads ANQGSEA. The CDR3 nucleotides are TGCAGCGTTGTCGCCGGGACAGGGGAGCAGTTCTTC. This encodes CSVVAGTGEQFF.

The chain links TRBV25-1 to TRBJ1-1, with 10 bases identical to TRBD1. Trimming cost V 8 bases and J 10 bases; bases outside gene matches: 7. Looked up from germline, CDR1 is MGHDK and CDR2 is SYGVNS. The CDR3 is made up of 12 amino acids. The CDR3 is CASRYRDRGAFF. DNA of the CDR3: TGTGCCAGCCGATACCGGGACAGGGGAGCTTTCTTT.

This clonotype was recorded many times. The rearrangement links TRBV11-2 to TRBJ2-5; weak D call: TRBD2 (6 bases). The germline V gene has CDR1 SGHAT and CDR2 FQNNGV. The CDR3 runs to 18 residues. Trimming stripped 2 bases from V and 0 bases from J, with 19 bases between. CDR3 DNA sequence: TGTGCCAGCAGCTTACGACCGTTGGGACTCCAGTACCAAGAGACCCAGTACTTC. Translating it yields CASSLRPLGLQYQETQYF.

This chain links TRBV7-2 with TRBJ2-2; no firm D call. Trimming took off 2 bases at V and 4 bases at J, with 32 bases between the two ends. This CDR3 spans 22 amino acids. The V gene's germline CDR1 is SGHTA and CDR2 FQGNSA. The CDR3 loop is CASSLPWSRQKRLTPGTGELFF. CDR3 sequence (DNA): TGTGCCAGCAGCTTACCCTGGTCTCGGCAGAAAAGACTCACTCCTGGCACCGGGGAGCTGTTTTTT.

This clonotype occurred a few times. CDR3 protein: CSGLTRGNEKLFF. CDR3 nucleotide sequence: TGCAGCGGTTTGACCAGGGGAAATGAAAAACTGTTTTTT. The J gene is TRBJ1-4, the V gene TRBV29-1; D is perhaps TRBD1 (6 bases). CDR3 size: 13 residues. Germline loops: CDR1 SQVTM, CDR2 ANQGSEA. Trimming took 7 bases from V and 5 from J, leaving 14 bases between them.

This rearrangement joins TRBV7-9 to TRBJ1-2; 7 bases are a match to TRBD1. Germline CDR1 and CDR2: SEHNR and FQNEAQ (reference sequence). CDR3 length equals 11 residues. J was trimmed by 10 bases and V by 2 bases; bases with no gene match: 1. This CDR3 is CASSLTGDYTF. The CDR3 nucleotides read TGTGCCAGCAGCTTAACAGGGGACTACACCTTC.

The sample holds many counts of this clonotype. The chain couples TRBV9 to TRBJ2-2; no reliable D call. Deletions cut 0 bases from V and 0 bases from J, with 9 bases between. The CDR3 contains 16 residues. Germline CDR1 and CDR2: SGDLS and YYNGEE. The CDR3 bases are TGTGCCAGCAGCGTAGGGCGAGCTGCGAACACCGGGGAGCTGTTTTTT. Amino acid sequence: CASSVGRAANTGELFF.

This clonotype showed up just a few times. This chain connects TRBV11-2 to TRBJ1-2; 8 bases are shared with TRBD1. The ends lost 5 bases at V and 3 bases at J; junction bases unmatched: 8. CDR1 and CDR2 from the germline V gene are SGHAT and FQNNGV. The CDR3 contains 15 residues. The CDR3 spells CASSPSDREDYGYTF. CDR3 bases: TGTGCCAGCAGCCCGTCGGACAGGGAGGACTATGGCTACACCTTC.

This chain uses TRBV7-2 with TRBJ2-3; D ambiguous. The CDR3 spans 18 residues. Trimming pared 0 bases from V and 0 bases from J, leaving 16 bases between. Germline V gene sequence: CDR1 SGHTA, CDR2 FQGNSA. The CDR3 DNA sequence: TGTGCCAGCAGCTTAGCGCACTTCGTGACAACTAGCACAGATACGCAGTATTTT. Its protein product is CASSLAHFVTTSTDTQYF.